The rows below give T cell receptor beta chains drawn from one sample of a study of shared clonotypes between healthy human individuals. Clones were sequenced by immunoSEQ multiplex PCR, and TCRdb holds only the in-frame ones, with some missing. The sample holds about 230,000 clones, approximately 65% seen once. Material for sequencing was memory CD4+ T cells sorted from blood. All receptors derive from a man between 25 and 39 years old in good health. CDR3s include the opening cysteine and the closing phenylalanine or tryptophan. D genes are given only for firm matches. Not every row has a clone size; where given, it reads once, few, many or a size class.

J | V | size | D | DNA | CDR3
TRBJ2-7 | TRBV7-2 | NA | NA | TGTGCCAGCAGCTTCCTTCTCCGCGAGCAGTACTTC | CASSFLLREQYF
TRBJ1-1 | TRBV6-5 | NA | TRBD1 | TGTGCCAGCAGTTCTGGACAGGGCGGAGCTTTCTTT | CASSSGQGGAFF
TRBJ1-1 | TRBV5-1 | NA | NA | TGCGCCAGCAGCTTGGCCAGCGGAGGCCGAACCCGCGAAGCTTTCTTT | CASSLASGGRTREAFF
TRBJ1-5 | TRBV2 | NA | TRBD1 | TGTGCCAGCACTCAACAGGGGTTAGGGCAGCCCCAGCATTTT | CASTQQGLGQPQHF
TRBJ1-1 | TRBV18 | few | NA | TGTGCCAGCTCACCACCGGGAAACACTGAAGCTTTCTTT | CASSPPGNTEAFF
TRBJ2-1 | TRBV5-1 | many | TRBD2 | TGCGCCAGCAGTACCGGGACTAGCGGGCCACCTTCCTACAATGAGCAGTTCTTC | CASSTGTSGPPSYNEQFF
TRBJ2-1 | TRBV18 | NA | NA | TGTGCCAGCTCACCACGGGGAGGTGAGCAGTTCTTC | CASSPRGGEQFF
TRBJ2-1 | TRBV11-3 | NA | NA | TGTGCCAGCAGTACTGACAGTAACAATGAGCAGTTCTTC | CASSTDSNNEQFF
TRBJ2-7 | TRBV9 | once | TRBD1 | TGTGCCAGCAGCTCGATGGACAGGGGAAGGGTCTACGAGCAGTACTTC | CASSSMDRGRVYEQYF
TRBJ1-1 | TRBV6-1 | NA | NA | TGTGCCAGCAGTGATTCGGGGCAGTCCCTCTATGCTTTCTTT | CASSDSGQSLYAFF
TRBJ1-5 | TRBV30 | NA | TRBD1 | TGTGCCTGGAGTCCTGGGACAGGCCCGGTTCAGCCCCAGCATTTT | CAWSPGTGPVQPQHF
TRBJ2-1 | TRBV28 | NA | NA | TGTGCCAGCATGGCGGACTACAATGAGCAGTTCTTC | CASMADYNEQFF
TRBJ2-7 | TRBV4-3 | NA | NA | TGCGCCAGCAGCCAAGAGGCACGCGCTAGCTCACCCTACGAGCAGTACTTC | CASSQEARASSPYEQYF
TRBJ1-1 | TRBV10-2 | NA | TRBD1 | TGCGCCAGCAGAGGGGGCAACACTGAAGCTTTCTTT | CASRGGNTEAFF
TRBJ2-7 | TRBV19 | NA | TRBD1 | TGTGCCAGTAGTTTGGACAGGGACGACGAGCAGTACTTC | CASSLDRDDEQYF
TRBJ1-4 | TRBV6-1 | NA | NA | TGTGCCAGCAGTGAAGGACCCATTGGGGATGAAAAACTGTTTTTT | CASSEGPIGDEKLFF
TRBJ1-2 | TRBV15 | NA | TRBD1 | TGTGCCACCAGCCTCGACAGGGGAATAGTTGGCTACACCTTC | CATSLDRGIVGYTF
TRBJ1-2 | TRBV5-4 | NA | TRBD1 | TGTGCCAGCAGATTCCCGGGACAGGGCTCCTATGGCTACACCTTC | CASRFPGQGSYGYTF
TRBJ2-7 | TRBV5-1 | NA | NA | TGCGCCAGCAGCCAGGCCTGGGGTTCCTACGAGCAGTACTTC | CASSQAWGSYEQYF
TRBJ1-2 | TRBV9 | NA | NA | TGTGCCAGCAGCGTAGCTGAGGGGTCCTATGGCTACACCTTC | CASSVAEGSYGYTF
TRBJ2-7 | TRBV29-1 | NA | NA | TGCAGCGTTGGCCCCGGGGATGTCGGGTACGAGCAGTACTTC | CSVGPGDVGYEQYF
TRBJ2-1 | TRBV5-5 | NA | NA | TGTGCCAGCAGCCCTATGGCAGGCTACAATGAGCAGTTCTTC | CASSPMAGYNEQFF
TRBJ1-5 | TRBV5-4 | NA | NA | TGTGCCAGCAGCCCGGACGGGACCTTCGGCAATCAGCCCCAGCATTTT | CASSPDGTFGNQPQHF
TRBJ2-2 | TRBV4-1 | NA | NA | TGCGCCAGCAGCCAAGATATCCTCACCGGGGAGCTGTTTTTT | CASSQDILTGELFF
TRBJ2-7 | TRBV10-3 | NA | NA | TGTGCCATCAGAGGACACGGACTCGTGGAGCAGTACTTC | CAIRGHGLVEQYF
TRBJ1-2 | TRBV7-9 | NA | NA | TGTGCCAGCAGCTTAGCTCCAGGGAACTATGGCTACACCTTC | CASSLAPGNYGYTF
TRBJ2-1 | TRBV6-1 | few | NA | TGTGCCAGCAGCGACCTCGGAAAACGGGATGAGCAGTTCTTC | CASSDLGKRDEQFF
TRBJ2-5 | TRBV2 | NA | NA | TGTGCCAGCATGCGGTCGGCAAGAAAGACCCAGTACTTC | CASMRSARKTQYF
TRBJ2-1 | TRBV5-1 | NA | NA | TGCGCCAGCAGCTTCAACGTAGGTTCGGATGAGCAGTTCTTC | CASSFNVGSDEQFF
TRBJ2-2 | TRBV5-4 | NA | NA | TGTGCCAGCAGCTTATCAGCGAACACCGGGGAGCTGTTTTTT | CASSLSANTGELFF
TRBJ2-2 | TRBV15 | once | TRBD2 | TGTGCCACCAGCAGAGAGATTAAAGGACTAGCGGGAGGGGAGGGGAACACCGGGGAGCTGTTTTTT | CATSREIKGLAGGEGNTGELFF
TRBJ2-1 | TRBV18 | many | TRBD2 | TGTGCCAGCTCACCGTCGGGAGGGATCAATGAGCAGTTCTTC | CASSPSGGINEQFF
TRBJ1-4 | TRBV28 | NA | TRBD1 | TGTGCCAGCAGTTTACAGGGGGCGACTAATGAAAAACTGTTTTTT | CASSLQGATNEKLFF
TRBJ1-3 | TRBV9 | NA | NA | TGTGCCAGCAGCGTACTCGGTTCTGGAAACACCATATATTTT | CASSVLGSGNTIYF
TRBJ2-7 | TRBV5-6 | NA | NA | TGTGCCAGCAGCTTGTTAGAAACCTACGAGCAGTACTTC | CASSLLETYEQYF
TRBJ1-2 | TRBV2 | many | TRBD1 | TGTGCCAGCAGTCTGACAGGGGGCGGCTTTGGCTACACCTTC | CASSLTGGGFGYTF
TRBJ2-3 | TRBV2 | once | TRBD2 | TGTGCCAGCAGTGGGGAGGGGCGCGCAGATACGCAGTATTTT | CASSGEGRADTQYF
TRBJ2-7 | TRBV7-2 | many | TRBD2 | TGTGCCAGCAGCTTAGATTGGGTAGCGGGAACCTACGAGCAGTACTTC | CASSLDWVAGTYEQYF
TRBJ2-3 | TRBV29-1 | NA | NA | TGCAGTGATGAGGTGGGAGCAGATACGCAGTATTTT | CSDEVGADTQYF
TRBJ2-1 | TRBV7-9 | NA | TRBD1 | TGTGCCAGCAGCCGGACAGGGGGCAATGAGCAGTTCTTC | CASSRTGGNEQFF
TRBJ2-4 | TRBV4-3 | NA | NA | TGCGCCAGCAGCCAAGACCGGAAGGACATTCAGTACTTC | CASSQDRKDIQYF
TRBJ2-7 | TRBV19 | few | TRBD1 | TGTGCCAGTAGAAAGACAGGGGACGTAACCTACGAGCAGTACTTC | CASRKTGDVTYEQYF
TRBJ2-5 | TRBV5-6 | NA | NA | TGTGCCAGCAGCTTCTATCATCAGGAGACCCAGTACTTC | CASSFYHQETQYF
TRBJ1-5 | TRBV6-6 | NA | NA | TGTGCCAGCAGTTACTCCGTTAATCAGCCCCAGCATTTT | CASSYSVNQPQHF